Below, 5 T cell receptor beta chains from the same sample are listed, as sequenced in a study of blood T cell repertoires in COVID-19. Measured with immunoSEQ multiplex PCR; TCRdb has only the in-frame clones, and not every one. This sample yields about 250,000 clones, of which 85% are seen a single time; 5.1% belongs to the top ten. The sequencing input was peripheral blood. Every receptor here comes from a man aged 45 to 65 with COVID-19, enrolled during active disease.

The chain combines TRBV5-6 with TRBJ2-1; D is unclear. The CDR3 contains 11 residues. Germline CDR1 reads SGHDT; CDR2 reads YYEEEE. Trimming removed 1 base at V and 8 bases at J, with 4 bases between. The DNA for the CDR3 is TGTGCCAGCAGCTTGTTCGATGAGCAGTTCTTC. It encodes CASSLFDEQFF.

The chain joins TRBV7-8 to TRBJ1-5, with 9 bases lining up with TRBD1. The CDR3 extends over 15 amino acids. Germline assignment: CDR1 SGHVS and CDR2 FQNEAQ. Trimming at V came to 2 bases and at J to 7 bases, leaving 6 bases not matched to a gene. The CDR3 region is CASSLMGQGGQPQHF. CDR3 nucleotide sequence: TGTGCCAGCAGCTTAATGGGACAGGGCGGGCAGCCCCAGCATTTT.

This clone was detected once. The rearrangement links TRBV28 to TRBJ1-2; tentatively, D is TRBD1 (5 bases). The germline CDR1 and CDR2 sequences are MDHEN and SYDVKM. Trimming removed 6 bases at V and 7 bases at J, with 21 bases between. This CDR3 has 15 residues. Written as DNA, the CDR3 is TGTGCCAGCAGAACCGGGGGGGGGAAGATCGGTGGCTACACCTTC. This sequence encodes CASRTGGGKIGGYTF.

The chain is built from TRBV6-1 and TRBJ1-5; D may be TRBD1 (6 bases). V dropped 0 bases and J dropped 0 bases, with 9 bases sitting between them. The CDR3 has 16 residues. Germline V lookup: CDR1 MNHNS, CDR2 SASEGT. As DNA, the CDR3 is TGTGCCAGCAGTGAAGCAGGCAGGGGTAGCAATCAGCCCCAGCATTTT. Residues: CASSEAGRGSNQPQHF.

V gene TRBV4-3 combines with J gene TRBJ2-2, with D possibly matching TRBD2 (5 bases). This CDR3 is 15 amino acids long. Germline V gene sequence: CDR1 LGHNA, CDR2 YSLEER. Between the trimmed V and J ends, which lost 0 bases and 7 bases, there was a span of 12 bases. CDR3 amino acids: CASSQDPGLSGELFF. CDR3 in DNA: TGCGCCAGCAGCCAAGATCCGGGGTTGAGCGGGGAGCTGTTTTTT.